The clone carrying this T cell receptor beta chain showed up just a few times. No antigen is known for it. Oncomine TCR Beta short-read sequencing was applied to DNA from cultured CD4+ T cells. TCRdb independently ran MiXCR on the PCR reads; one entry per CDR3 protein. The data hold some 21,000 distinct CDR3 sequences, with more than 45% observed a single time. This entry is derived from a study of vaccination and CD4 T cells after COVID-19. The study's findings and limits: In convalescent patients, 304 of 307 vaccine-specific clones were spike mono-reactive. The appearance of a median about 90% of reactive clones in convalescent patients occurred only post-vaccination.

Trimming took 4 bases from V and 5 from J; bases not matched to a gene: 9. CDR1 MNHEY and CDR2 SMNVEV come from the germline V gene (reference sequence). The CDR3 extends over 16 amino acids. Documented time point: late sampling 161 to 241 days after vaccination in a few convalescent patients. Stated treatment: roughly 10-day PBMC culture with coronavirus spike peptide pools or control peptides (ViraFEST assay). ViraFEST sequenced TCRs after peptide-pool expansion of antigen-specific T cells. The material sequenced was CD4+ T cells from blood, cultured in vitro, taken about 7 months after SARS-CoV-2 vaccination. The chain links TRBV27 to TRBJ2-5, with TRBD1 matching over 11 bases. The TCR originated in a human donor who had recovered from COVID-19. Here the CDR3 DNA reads TGTGCCAGCAGTTCCCTCTTCGGACAGGGGGCCGAGACCCAGTACTTC. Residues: CASSSLFGQGAETQYF.